This paragraph covers one T cell receptor beta chain sequence. Its cognate antigen is unknown. The data stem from a study of cytomegalovirus exposure and HLA in healthy donors. As for the study in general: Some 77 million unique TCRs from HLA-typed donors were held in an early release of data.

PCR amplification relied on 60 Vbeta primers (plus 13 Jbeta primers). Repertoires were generated with immunoSEQ multiplex PCR, while TCRdb's copy carries only in-frame clones and drops some. The sample shows 85,000 to 130,000 clones, under 80% of them seen only once. The germline CDR1 and CDR2 sequences are SGHAT and FQNNGV. Trimming removed 1 base from V and 9 bases from J; junction bases left unmatched: 7. The CDR3 runs to 15 residues. Points from the study as a whole: HLA alleles were associated with roughly 15,000 TCR beta sequences in a later analysis at 0.05 false discovery rate. Researchers reported from a later analysis that most CMV-associated TCR beta chains appeared HLA-restricted. With high specificity and sensitivity, the classifier reportedly diagnosed cytomegalovirus status.

This receptor was obtained from a woman aged 50 to 60 in good health and CMV-seropositive. The chain employs TRBV11-2 and TRBJ2-1; TRBD2 aligns across 9 bases. Material for sequencing was PBMCs. The CDR3 sequence is CASSLVRGGVREQFF. The CDR3 nucleotides read TGTGCCAGCAGCTTAGTTCGCGGGGGGGTCCGTGAGCAGTTCTTC. Based on the CDR3 plus reference TRBV11-2 and TRBJ2-1, the full variable domain is EAGVAQSPRYKIIEKRQSVAFWCNPISGHATLYWYQQILGQGPKLLIQFQNNGVVDDSQLPKDRFSAERLKGVDSTLKIQPAKLEDSAVYLCASSLVRGGVREQFFGPGTRLTVL.